This TCR beta chain was captured by sequencing in a study of low-dose radiotherapy and immunotherapy resistance in tumors. Alpha- and beta-chain coverage of first-strand cDNA came from TRAV- and TRBV-specific primers. TCRs underwent around 20 PCR cycles of amplification with a constant-region primer and V-primer adapter. MiXCR, applied by TCRdb to the reads, yields one record per CDR3 protein. The data contain around 79,000 distinct CDR3 sequences, approximately 17% of them singletons. V gave up 5 bases and J gave up 2 bases; unmatched junction bases: 2. This CDR3 spans 14 amino acids. Per the germline V gene, CDR1 is SEHNR and CDR2 is FQNEAQ (reference sequence). Time point noted: before trial treatment. This clonotype came up many times.

This sequence joins TRBV7-9 and TRBJ2-3; 9 nucleotides match TRBD2. Sample: PBMCs, taken before treatment. This TCR was recovered from a male donor with prostate cancer. The CDR3 reads CASSERGATDTQYF. In nucleotides, the CDR3 is TGTGCCAGCAGCGAGCGGGGGGCCACAGATACGCAGTATTTT.